This TCR beta chain was captured in a study of cytomegalovirus exposure and HLA in healthy donors. About the study: The 110 or so validation repertoires were produced on the same platform as the 700 or so repertoires of the first cohort. This was reported in a later analysis. Study-wide results and caveats: In vitro work confirmed that a few CMV-associated chains recognize CMV antigens.

The data were produced by immunoSEQ multiplex PCR, yet TCRdb's version contains in-frame clones alone and is incomplete. Among about 200,000 clones listed, around 87% were seen once. Germline V CDR1 and CDR2: MNHNS, SASEGT. V lost 4 bases to trimming and J lost 2 bases; unmatched junction nucleotides: 6. CDR3 length: 15 amino acids. Of note for this clone: Its target is unknown.

This chain uses TRBV6-1 with TRBJ2-7; 9 nucleotides align to TRBD1. The sequenced sample was PBMCs. The receptor's source is a woman between 18 and 30 years old in good health and CMV-seropositive. CDR3 sequence reads: CASSAQDRGPYEQYF. CDR3 sequence (DNA): TGTGCCAGCAGTGCTCAGGACAGGGGCCCCTACGAGCAGTACTTC.